This T cell receptor (beta chain) was captured in a study of blood T cell repertoires in COVID-19. Whole-study context: Acute-phase and convalescent COVID-19 samples originated in the United States, Italy and Spain.

Some clones are missing from TCRdb's copy, which holds only in-frame ones; the method was immunoSEQ multiplex PCR. The sample records 65,000 to 90,000 clones, roughly three quarters being singletons. CDR3 length: 17 amino acids. The germline V and J ends were trimmed by 2 bases and 7 bases, with 18 bases remaining between them. Germline V CDR1 and CDR2: MNHNS, SASEGT. Patients in Seattle were enrolled during active infection, then followed longitudinally. This chain connects TRBV6-1 to TRBJ1-6, with TRBD1 as a possible D gene (6 bases). The clonotype comes from a man in his 70s with COVID-19, enrolled during active disease. The sequencing input was peripheral blood. The CDR3 loop reads CASSEPQGRARNSPLHF. Here the CDR3 DNA reads TGTGCCAGCAGTGAACCCCAGGGGAGGGCGAGGAATTCACCCCTCCACTTT.